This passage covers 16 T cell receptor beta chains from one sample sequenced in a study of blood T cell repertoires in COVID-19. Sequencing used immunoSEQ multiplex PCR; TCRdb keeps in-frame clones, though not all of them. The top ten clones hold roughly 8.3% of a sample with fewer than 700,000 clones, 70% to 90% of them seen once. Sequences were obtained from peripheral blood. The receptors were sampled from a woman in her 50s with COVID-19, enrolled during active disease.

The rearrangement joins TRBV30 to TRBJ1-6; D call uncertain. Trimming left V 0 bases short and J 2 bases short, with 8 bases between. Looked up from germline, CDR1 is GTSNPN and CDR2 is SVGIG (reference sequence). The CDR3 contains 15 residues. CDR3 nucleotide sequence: TGTGCCTGGAGTGTACGGGAAACCTATAATTCACCCCTCCACTTT. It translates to CAWSVRETYNSPLHF.

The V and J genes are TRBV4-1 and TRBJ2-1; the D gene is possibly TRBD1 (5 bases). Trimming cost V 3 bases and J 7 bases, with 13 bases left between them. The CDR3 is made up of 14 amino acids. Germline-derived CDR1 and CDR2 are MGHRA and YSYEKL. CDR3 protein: CASSQGQLGNEQFF. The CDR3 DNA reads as TGCGCCAGCAGCCAGGGGCAGCTGGGAAATGAGCAGTTCTTC.

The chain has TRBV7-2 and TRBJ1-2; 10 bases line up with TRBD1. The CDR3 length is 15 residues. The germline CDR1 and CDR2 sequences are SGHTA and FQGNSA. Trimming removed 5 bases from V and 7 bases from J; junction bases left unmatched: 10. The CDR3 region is CASSLRTGDRGGYTF. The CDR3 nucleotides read TGTGCCAGCAGCCTCCGGACAGGGGACAGGGGTGGCTACACCTTC.

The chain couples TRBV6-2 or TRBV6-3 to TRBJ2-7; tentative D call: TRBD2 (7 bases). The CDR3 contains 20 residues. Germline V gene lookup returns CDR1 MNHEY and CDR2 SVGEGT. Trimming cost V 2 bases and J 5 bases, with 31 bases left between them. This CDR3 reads CASSYPYTRLGGRGRDEQYF. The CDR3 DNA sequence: TGTGCCAGCAGTTACCCGTACACGCGTCTTGGCGGAAGGGGGAGGGACGAGCAGTACTTC.

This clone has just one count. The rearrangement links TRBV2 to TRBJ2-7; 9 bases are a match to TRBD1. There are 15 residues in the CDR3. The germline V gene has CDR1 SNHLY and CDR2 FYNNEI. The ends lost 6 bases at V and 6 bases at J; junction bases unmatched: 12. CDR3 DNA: TGTGCCAGCAGCAGCATTAACAGGGGGCCTCTCGAGCAGTACTTC. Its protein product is CASSSINRGPLEQYF.

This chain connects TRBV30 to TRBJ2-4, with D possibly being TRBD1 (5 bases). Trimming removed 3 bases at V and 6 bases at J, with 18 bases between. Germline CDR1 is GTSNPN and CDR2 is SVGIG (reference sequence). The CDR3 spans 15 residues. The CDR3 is CAWRATGVHGNIQYF. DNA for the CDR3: TGTGCCTGGAGGGCTACAGGCGTCCACGGAAACATTCAGTACTTC.

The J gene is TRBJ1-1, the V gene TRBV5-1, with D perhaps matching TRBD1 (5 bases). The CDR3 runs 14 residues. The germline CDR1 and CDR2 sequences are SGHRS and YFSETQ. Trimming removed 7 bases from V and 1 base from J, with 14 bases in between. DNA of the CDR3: TGCGCCAGCCGAGGATCCCAGGGGAACACTGAAGCTTTCTTT. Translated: CASRGSQGNTEAFF. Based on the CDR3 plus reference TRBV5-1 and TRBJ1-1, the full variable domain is KAGVTQTPRYLIKTRGQQVTLSCSPISGHRSVSWYQQTPGQGLQFLFEYFSETQRNKGNFPGRFSGRQFSNSRSEMNVSTLELGDSALYLCASRGSQGNTEAFFGQGTRLTVV.

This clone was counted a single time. CDR3 sequence (DNA): TGTGCCAGCAGTGGGGCAACTACGCAGTATTTT. Residues: CASSGATTQYF. This sequence joins TRBV28 and TRBJ2-3, with D perhaps matching TRBD1 (5 bases). Trimming cost V 5 bases and J 8 bases, with 8 bases left between them. The germline V gene encodes CDR1 MDHEN and CDR2 SYDVKM. The CDR3 contains 11 residues.

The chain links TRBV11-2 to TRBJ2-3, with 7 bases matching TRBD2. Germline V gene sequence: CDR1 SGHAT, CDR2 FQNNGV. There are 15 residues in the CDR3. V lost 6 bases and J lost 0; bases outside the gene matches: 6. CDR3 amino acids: CASRERGHSTDTQYF. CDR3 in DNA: TGTGCCAGCAGAGAGCGGGGTCACAGCACAGATACGCAGTATTTT.

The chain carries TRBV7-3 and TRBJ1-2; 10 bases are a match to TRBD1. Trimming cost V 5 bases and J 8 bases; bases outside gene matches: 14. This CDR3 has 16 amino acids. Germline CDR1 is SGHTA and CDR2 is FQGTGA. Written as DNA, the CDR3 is TGTGCCAGCAGCCCAAACATTGGGACAGGGGTGGGCGGCTACACCTTC. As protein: CASSPNIGTGVGGYTF.

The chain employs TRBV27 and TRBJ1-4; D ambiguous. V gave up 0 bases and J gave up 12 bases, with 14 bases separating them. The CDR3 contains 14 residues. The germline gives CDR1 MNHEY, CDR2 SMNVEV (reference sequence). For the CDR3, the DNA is TGTGCCAGCAGTTTATCGTTTACGGGAGACGAACTGTTTTTT. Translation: CASSLSFTGDELFF.

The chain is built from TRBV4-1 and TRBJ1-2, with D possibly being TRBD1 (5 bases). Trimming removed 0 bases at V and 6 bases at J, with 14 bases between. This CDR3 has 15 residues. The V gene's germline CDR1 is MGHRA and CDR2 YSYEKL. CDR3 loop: CASSQDPRGEHGYTF. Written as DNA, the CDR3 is TGCGCCAGCAGCCAAGATCCCCGGGGGGAGCATGGCTACACCTTC.

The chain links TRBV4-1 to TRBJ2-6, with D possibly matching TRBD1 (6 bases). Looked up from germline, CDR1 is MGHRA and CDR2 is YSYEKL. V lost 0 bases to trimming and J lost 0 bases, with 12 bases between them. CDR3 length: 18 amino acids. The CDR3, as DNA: TGCGCCAGCAGCCAAGACCCCAGGGGAACCTCTGGGGCCAACGTCCTGACTTTC. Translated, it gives CASSQDPRGTSGANVLTF.

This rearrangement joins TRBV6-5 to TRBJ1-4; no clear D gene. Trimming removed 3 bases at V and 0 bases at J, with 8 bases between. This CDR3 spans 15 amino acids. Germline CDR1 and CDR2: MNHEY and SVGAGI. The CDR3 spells CASSYSRATNEKLFF. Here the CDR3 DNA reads TGTGCCAGCAGTTATAGTCGGGCAACTAATGAAAAACTGTTTTTT.

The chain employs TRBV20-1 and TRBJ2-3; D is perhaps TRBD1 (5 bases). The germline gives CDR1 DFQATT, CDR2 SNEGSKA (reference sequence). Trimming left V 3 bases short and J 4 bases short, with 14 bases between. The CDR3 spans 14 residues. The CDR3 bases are TGCAGTGCTAGTGTGTCAGGGATTCCAGATACGCAGTATTTT. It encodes CSASVSGIPDTQYF.

The chain's CDR3 is CASSQEGTTYFTGELFF. In DNA form, the CDR3 reads TGTGCCAGCAGCCAAGAGGGGACTACCTATTTTACCGGGGAGCTGTTTTTT. This chain uses TRBV3-1 (or the pseudogene TRBV3-2) with TRBJ2-2, with TRBD2 matching 7 bases. V was clipped by 0 bases and J by 5 bases; unmatched bases: 9. This CDR3 is 17 amino acids long. Germline values: CDR1 LGHDT, CDR2 YNNKEL (reference sequence).